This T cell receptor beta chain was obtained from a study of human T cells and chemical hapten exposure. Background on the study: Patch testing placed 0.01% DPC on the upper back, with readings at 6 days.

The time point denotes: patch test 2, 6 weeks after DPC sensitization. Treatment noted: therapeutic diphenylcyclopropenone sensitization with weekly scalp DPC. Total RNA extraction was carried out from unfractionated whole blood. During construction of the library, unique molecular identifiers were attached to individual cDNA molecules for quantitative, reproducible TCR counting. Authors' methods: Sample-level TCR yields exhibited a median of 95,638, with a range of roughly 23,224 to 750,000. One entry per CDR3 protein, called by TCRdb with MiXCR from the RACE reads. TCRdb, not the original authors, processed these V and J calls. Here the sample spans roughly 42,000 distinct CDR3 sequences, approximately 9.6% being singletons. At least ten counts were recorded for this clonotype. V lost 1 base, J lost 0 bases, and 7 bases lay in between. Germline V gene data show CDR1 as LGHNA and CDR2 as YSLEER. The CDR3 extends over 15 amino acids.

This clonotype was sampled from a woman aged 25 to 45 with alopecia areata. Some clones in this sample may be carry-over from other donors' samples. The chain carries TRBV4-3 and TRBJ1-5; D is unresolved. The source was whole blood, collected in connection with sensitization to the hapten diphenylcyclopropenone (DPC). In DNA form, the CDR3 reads TGCGCCAGCAGCCAAGGACAATATAGCAATCAGCCCCAGCATTTT. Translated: CASSQGQYSNQPQHF.